This passage covers 28 T cell receptor beta chains from one sample sequenced in a study of CD8 T cells in Susac syndrome. The authors reverse transcribed roughly 0.5 to 1 ug RNA with random hexamers. TCRdb re-called the immunoSEQ multiplex PCR reads with MiXCR, one entry per CDR3 protein. The top ten hold 0.14% to 0.15% of the sample, which has roughly 150,000 distinct CDR3 sequences, roughly 96% seen once. Sequencing input: CD8+ T cells from PBMCs. The source is a human donor with multiple sclerosis.

The V gene is TRBV4-1, the J gene TRBJ1-2; a weak D match, TRBD1 (5 bases). Trimming removed 5 bases from V and 0 bases from J, with 25 bases in between. This CDR3 is built from 19 residues. Germline V gene lookup returns CDR1 MGHRA and CDR2 YSYEKL. The CDR3 bases are TGCGCCAGCAGCAACCCCCCGGGACTCACTTGGGGTACTAACTATGGCTACACCTTC. Residues: CASSNPPGLTWGTNYGYTF.

The chain uses TRBV12-3 or TRBV12-4 and TRBJ1-1, with D perhaps TRBD1 (5 bases). The V and J ends lost 8 bases and 3 bases respectively, with 10 bases between them. The CDR3 loop spans 12 amino acids. Written as DNA, the CDR3 is TGTGCCAGCGGGTGGGGGGACACTGAAGCTTTCTTT. Its translation: CASGWGDTEAFF.

This chain connects TRBV13 to TRBJ2-2, with 8 bases lining up with TRBD2. The CDR3 covers 17 residues. CDR1 is PRHDT and CDR2 is FYEKMQ in the germline V gene (reference sequence). V shed 5 bases, J shed 2 bases, and the junction held 10 bases outside the gene matches. Here the CDR3 reads CASSPPAGGLNTGELFF. DNA of the CDR3: TGTGCCAGCAGCCCACCGGCGGGGGGACTAAACACCGGGGAGCTGTTTTTT.

This chain uses TRBV7-9 with TRBJ2-6, with 10 bases identical to TRBD1. The CDR3 spans 18 residues. Germline CDR1 SEHNR, CDR2 FQNEAQ (reference sequence). The V segment lost 4 bases and the J segment 4 bases; nucleotides outside the gene matches: 10. The CDR3 bases are TGTGCCAGCAGCTCTTTCTCCGGGACAGGGGCCGGGGCCAACGTCCTGACTTTC. It codes for CASSSFSGTGAGANVLTF.

V usage is TRBV6-2 or TRBV6-3 and J usage is TRBJ2-5; D remains ambiguous. V was shortened by 8 bases and J by 2 bases, with 21 bases between the two germline ends. This CDR3 is 16 amino acids long. Germline V gene sequence: CDR1 MNHEY, CDR2 SVGEGT. CDR3 coding DNA: TGTGCCAGCGTCGGGCGGAGCCGATATTCACAAGAGACCCAGTACTTC. This gives the protein CASVGRSRYSQETQYF.

The chain combines TRBV6-5 with TRBJ2-5, with D perhaps matching TRBD1 (6 bases). CDR1 MNHEY and CDR2 SVGAGI come from the germline V gene. With 6 bases removed from V and 3 bases from J, the gap between germline ends came to 14 bases. The CDR3 totals 14 residues. For the CDR3, the DNA is TGTGCCAGCAGAACGGGGTACAGGGAAGAGACCCAGTACTTC. Its protein is CASRTGYREETQYF.

The J gene is TRBJ2-7, the V gene TRBV12-3 or TRBV12-4; D call uncertain. There are 13 residues in the CDR3. The V gene lost 3 bases and the J gene lost 5 bases, with 11 bases spanning the gap. The chain's CDR3 is CASSLGPGNEQYV. CDR3 bases: TGTGCCAGCAGTTTGGGTCCAGGTAACGAGCAGTACGTC.

The rearrangement uses TRBV30 and TRBJ2-7; the D call may be TRBD1 or TRBD2 (5 bases each). Germline V CDR1 and CDR2: GTSNPN, SVGIG (reference sequence). Trimming shortened V by 1 base and J by 2 bases, and 24 bases separated the two germline ends. The CDR3 has 18 residues. Written as DNA, the CDR3 is TGTGCCTGGAGTGGAATCCAGACAGTATGGGGAGTAACCTACGAGCAGTACTTC. Amino acids: CAWSGIQTVWGVTYEQYF.

V is TRBV4-1 and J is TRBJ1-2; TRBD1 matches at 7 bases. CDR1 and CDR2 (germline): MGHRA, YSYEKL. J was trimmed by 1 base and V by 2 bases; bases with no gene match: 1. CDR3 length equals 14 residues. The CDR3 reads CASSQNRGNYGYTF. In DNA, the CDR3 is TGCGCCAGCAGCCAAAACAGGGGTAACTATGGCTACACCTTC.

This chain joins TRBV29-1 and TRBJ1-1; D is uncertain. Germline V gives CDR1 SQVTM, CDR2 ANQGSEA. V gave up 7 bases and J gave up 7 bases, with 19 bases separating them. The CDR3 extends over 13 amino acids. The CDR3 sequence: CSGAAGGPYEAFF. The CDR3 region has the DNA TGCAGCGGCGCCGCGGGCGGGCCTTATGAAGCTTTCTTT.

The V gene is TRBV29-1, the J gene TRBJ2-1; D may be TRBD1 or TRBD2 (5 bases each). Looked up from germline, CDR1 is SQVTM and CDR2 is ANQGSEA. The CDR3 totals 13 residues. V was cut by 5 bases and J by 0 bases, with 8 bases left in between. The CDR3 nucleotides are TGCAGCGTTCATGGGGGCTCCTACAATGAGCAGTTCTTC. This sequence encodes CSVHGGSYNEQFF.

This chain uses TRBV18 with TRBJ1-3; maybe TRBD1 (5 bases). CDR1 and CDR2 (germline): KGHSH, LQKENI. This CDR3 spans 14 amino acids. Trimming pared 0 bases from V and 3 bases from J, leaving 6 bases between. The CDR3 nucleotides are TGTGCCAGCTCACCACCGGGACTTGGAAACACCATATATTTT. This codes for CASSPPGLGNTIYF.

The V gene is TRBV18, the J gene TRBJ2-2; unclear D gene. This CDR3 is built from 14 residues. CDR1 KGHSH and CDR2 LQKENI come from the germline V gene. The germline V and J ends were trimmed by 0 bases and 3 bases, with 5 bases remaining between them. The CDR3, as DNA: TGTGCCAGCTCACCACCACTCGACACCGGGGAGCTGTTTTTT. Its translation: CASSPPLDTGELFF.

The chain combines TRBV6-5 with TRBJ2-1; D may be TRBD1 or TRBD2 (5 bases each). The CDR3 totals 13 residues. Germline CDR1 MNHEY, CDR2 SVGAGI. V lost 6 bases and J lost 2, with 8 bases in between. The CDR3 sequence is CASSPGPYNEQFF. In DNA form, the CDR3 reads TGTGCCAGCAGCCCGGGGCCCTACAATGAGCAGTTCTTC.

The chain employs TRBV4-2 and TRBJ2-7; 7 nucleotides line up with TRBD2. J was trimmed by 3 bases and V by 4 bases; bases with no gene match: 9. Germline V lookup: CDR1 LGHNA, CDR2 YNFKEQ. This CDR3 has 15 residues. This CDR3 reads CASSPRGEQDYEQYF. The CDR3 DNA sequence: TGTGCCAGCAGCCCCCGGGGGGAACAGGACTACGAGCAGTACTTC.

The chain couples TRBV3-1 to TRBJ2-7; D is undetermined. Trimming took off 1 base at V and 2 bases at J, with 9 bases between the two ends. Germline values: CDR1 LGHDT, CDR2 YNNKEL (reference sequence). The length of the CDR3 is 14 residues. As DNA, the CDR3 is TGTGCCAGCAGCCAAGGTCCCTCAACCTACGAGCAGTACTTC. Amino acid sequence: CASSQGPSTYEQYF.

The CDR3 here is CASSPGLAGGLLEQYV. The CDR3 coding sequence is TGTGCCAGCAGTCCCGGACTAGCGGGGGGCCTTCTCGAGCAGTACGTC. The chain combines TRBV27 with TRBJ2-7, with 14 bases lining up with TRBD2. J was trimmed by 6 bases and V by 5 bases; bases with no gene match: 9. CDR1 and CDR2 from the germline V gene are MNHEY and SMNVEV (reference sequence). This CDR3 spans 16 amino acids.

The J gene is TRBJ2-7, the V gene TRBV29-1; D remains ambiguous. V lost 5 bases, J lost 2 bases, and 7 bases lay in between. The CDR3 runs 11 residues. Germline V CDR1 and CDR2: SQVTM, ANQGSEA. CDR3 DNA sequence: TGCAGCGTTTGGGTACCCTACGAGCAGTACTTC. Its translation is CSVWVPYEQYF.

J is TRBJ2-7 and V is TRBV7-9; tentative D call: TRBD1 (6 bases). Trimming took off 3 bases at V and 3 bases at J, with 9 bases between the two ends. Germline V gene sequence: CDR1 SEHNR, CDR2 FQNEAQ (reference sequence). This CDR3 is built from 13 residues. Here the CDR3 DNA reads TGTGCCAGCAGCTTGAACAGGGACTACGAGCAGTACGTC. Its protein product is CASSLNRDYEQYV.

This sequence joins TRBV6-5 and TRBJ1-2, with D possibly matching TRBD1 (5 bases). The V gene's germline CDR1 is MNHEY and CDR2 SVGAGI. The V and J ends lost 0 bases and 2 bases respectively, with 13 bases between them. This CDR3 spans 16 amino acids. The DNA for the CDR3 is TGTGCCAGCAGTTACTCGGCCGGGGGGATCAACTATGGCTACACCTTC. This translates into CASSYSAGGINYGYTF.

CDR3 nucleotide sequence: TGTGCCACCAGCAGAGATCGACGGGGGGGCTACGAGCAGTACGTC. Protein sequence: CATSRDRRGGYEQYV. The chain employs TRBV15 and TRBJ2-7; 8 nucleotides align to TRBD2. Per germline, CDR1 LNHNV and CDR2 YYDKDF (reference sequence). This CDR3 contains 15 residues. The V and J ends lost 0 bases and 3 bases, in that order; junction bases with no gene match: 4.

The chain recombines TRBV7-8 with TRBJ1-1; TRBD1 agrees at 8 bases. V was clipped by 2 bases and J by 5 bases; unmatched bases: 7. CDR1 SGHVS and CDR2 FQNEAQ come from the germline V gene. The CDR3 is made up of 15 amino acids. CDR3 DNA sequence: TGTGCCAGCAGCTTATCCCAGGGGGCGGCAACTGAAGCTTTCTTT. Translated, it gives CASSLSQGAATEAFF.

The V gene is TRBV12-3 or TRBV12-4, the J gene TRBJ1-5, with D tentatively TRBD1 (6 bases). Deletions cut 6 bases from V and 1 base from J, with 10 bases between. The CDR3 length is 14 residues. CDR3 sequence (DNA): TGTGCCAGCAGGATAACAGGGAGCAATCAGCCCCAGCATTTT. It translates to CASRITGSNQPQHF.

V and J are TRBV9 and TRBJ1-1, with 8 bases lining up with TRBD1. CDR3 length equals 14 residues. V dropped 3 bases and J dropped 6; count of bases not matched to a gene: 7. The germline V gene has CDR1 SGDLS and CDR2 YYNGEE. DNA for the CDR3: TGTGCCAGCAGCGAGATGACAGGGGCCCCTGAAGCTTTCTTT. Translated, it gives CASSEMTGAPEAFF.

The chain joins TRBV20-1 to TRBJ1-1; no clear D. Germline CDR1 and CDR2: DFQATT and SNEGSKA (reference sequence). Between the trimmed V and J ends, which lost 4 bases and 1 base, there was a span of 13 bases. The CDR3 length is 14 residues. The CDR3 bases are TGCAGTGCTACTGTCAGGCAGCCGAACACTGAAGCTTTCTTT. Amino acids: CSATVRQPNTEAFF.

This clonotype was seen a single time. The V call is TRBV7-8, the J call TRBJ2-2, with D perhaps TRBD2 (6 bases). This CDR3 spans 15 amino acids. The germline V gene has CDR1 SGHVS and CDR2 FQNEAQ. Trimming left V 0 bases short and J 4 bases short, with 9 bases between. CDR3 sequence: CASSLAPGVTGELFF. The CDR3 nucleotides read TGTGCCAGCAGCTTAGCTCCGGGGGTCACCGGGGAGCTGTTTTTT. The full variable domain, its missing parts supplied by reference TRBV7-8 and TRBJ2-2, is GAGVSQSPRYKVAKRGQDVALRCDPISGHVSLFWYQQALGQGPEFLTYFQNEAQLDKSGLPSDRFFAERPEGSVSTLKIQRTQQEDSAVYLCASSLAPGVTGELFFGEGSRLTVL.

This chain joins TRBV30 and TRBJ1-2, with D unresolved. Deletions cut 4 bases from V and 8 bases from J, with 8 bases between. The CDR3 is 10 residues long. Germline values: CDR1 GTSNPN, CDR2 SVGIG (reference sequence). CDR3 nucleotides: TGTGCCTGGAACGGGCACGGCTACACCTTC. Translation gives CAWNGHGYTF.

This chain links TRBV9 with TRBJ1-6; D perhaps matches TRBD1 (6 bases). Germline lookup yields CDR1 SGDLS and CDR2 YYNGEE. Trimming shortened V by 3 bases and J by 7 bases, and 11 bases separated the two germline ends. The CDR3 consists of 14 residues. The CDR3 loop reads CASSATGPNSPLHF. Here the CDR3 DNA reads TGTGCCAGCAGCGCGACAGGCCCGAATTCACCCCTCCACTTT.